Sequencing of this T cell receptor beta chain was carried out in a study of Graves' ophthalmopathy and Graves' hyperthyroidism. Newly diagnosed, the hyperthyroidism patients had under 2 months' duration and were aged 18 to 65. Symptoms, serum thyroxine and TRAb, thyroid ultrasound, and orbital computed tomography formed the diagnostic basis. Germline CDR1 and CDR2: DFQATT and SNEGSKA (reference sequence). Trimming left V 3 bases short and J 12 bases short, with 21 bases between. The CDR3 is 14 amino acids. Amplification from RNA transcripts yielded the TCR beta CDR3 regions. The first-round RT-PCR employed HTBI primers together with the Qiagen OneStep RT-PCR kit. A multiplex PCR was then performed as the second round. In TCRdb, the multiplex PCR reads were re-called with MiXCR into one record per CDR3 protein. The table includes about 23,000 distinct CDR3 sequences, roughly 50% detected once. This clonotype was picked up many times. Its specificity is unknown.

Whole-study results and caveats: Detected in blood as well were most expanded thyroid clonotypes with frequency above 0.001. It was with roughly 71% sensitivity and about 73% specificity that the model predicted ophthalmopathy progression.

The gene calls are TRBV20-1 and TRBJ2-1; maybe TRBD1 (5 bases). What was sequenced was peripheral blood. The receptor's source is an adult woman with stable Graves' hyperthyroidism. The CDR3 spells CSASGWGVEFRQFF. In DNA, the CDR3 is TGCAGTGCTAGTGGGTGGGGCGTCGAGTTTCGGCAGTTCTTC.